This passage covers 4 T cell receptor beta chains from one sample sequenced in a study of Graves' ophthalmopathy and Graves' hyperthyroidism. Amplification of TCR beta CDR3 regions used RNA transcripts. The library came from an HTBI-primed first-round RT-PCR and a second-round multiplex PCR. TCRdb re-called the multiplex PCR reads with MiXCR, one entry per CDR3 protein. The sample lists under 250,000 distinct CDR3 sequences; around a fifth were seen once. Sequenced sample: peripheral blood. These receptors all stem from a woman in her forties or fifties with Graves' ophthalmopathy.

V and J are TRBV6-1 and TRBJ2-7, with 9 bases lining up with TRBD1. There are 15 residues in the CDR3. V gave up 6 bases and J gave up 7 bases; unmatched junction bases: 13. Germline lookup yields CDR1 MNHNS and CDR2 SASEGT. The CDR3 DNA follows: TGTGCCAGCAGGCAGTTAAGGACAGGGGTGGGGGAGCAGTACTTC. It specifies CASRQLRTGVGEQYF.

This clonotype appeared once. This chain uses TRBV7-2 with TRBJ2-6, with unresolved D. This CDR3 is built from 15 residues. The germline V gene has CDR1 SGHTA and CDR2 FQGNSA. V lost 7 bases and J 0 bases, leaving 10 bases between the germline ends. CDR3 sequence reads: CASNLVFSGANVLTF. The CDR3, as DNA: TGTGCCAGCAACCTCGTCTTCTCTGGGGCCAACGTCCTGACTTTC.

J is TRBJ2-7 and V is TRBV9; no clear D. The ends were cut back, 0 bases at V and 0 bases at J, with 7 bases in the middle. This CDR3 region has 14 residues. Germline loops: CDR1 SGDLS, CDR2 YYNGEE. The CDR3 is CASSVGQSSYEQYF. DNA of the CDR3: TGTGCCAGCAGCGTAGGGCAAAGCTCCTACGAGCAGTACTTC. Looking up the rest from reference TRBV9 and TRBJ2-7 gives the full variable domain: DSGVTQTPKHLITATGQRVTLRCSPRSGDLSVYWYQQSLDQGLQFLIQYYNGEERAKGNILERFSAQQFPDLHSELNLSSLELGDSALYFCASSVGQSSYEQYFGPGTRLTVT.

This clonotype was seen at least ten times. V usage is TRBV7-2 and J usage is TRBJ2-7; unclear D gene. V was pared by 1 base and J by 2 bases, with 9 bases between. CDR1 is SGHTA and CDR2 is FQGNSA in the germline V gene. This CDR3 is built from 14 residues. The CDR3 DNA reads as TGTGCCAGCAGCTTAGTGAGCTCTCCCTACGAGCAGTACTTC. Translated: CASSLVSSPYEQYF.